These 16 T cell receptor beta chains share one sample of origin, sequenced in a study of OX40 agonist ivuxolimab in advanced cancers. Clones were sequenced by immunoSEQ multiplex PCR, and TCRdb holds only the in-frame ones, with some missing. The sample shows 65,000 to 75,000 clones, roughly 90% of them seen only once. This sample comprised CD4+ or CD8+ T cells sorted from blood, obtained in a trial of the OX40 agonist ivuxolimab. The receptors were sampled from an adult with an advanced solid tumor such as melanoma, head and neck, liver or kidney cancer.

The rearrangement links TRBV2 to TRBJ2-7; 9 nucleotides agree with TRBD2. Germline V lookup: CDR1 SNHLY, CDR2 FYNNEI. CDR3 size: 15 residues. The V segment lost 6 bases and the J segment 3 bases; nucleotides outside the gene matches: 9. As DNA, the CDR3 is TGTGCCAGCAGCCTTCTAGCGGGAACTATCTACGAGCAGTACTTC. Its translation is CASSLLAGTIYEQYF.

The chain joins TRBV19 to TRBJ2-1, with 12 bases fitting TRBD2. Germline V gene lookup returns CDR1 LNHDA and CDR2 SQIVND (reference sequence). This CDR3 has 18 residues. Losses at the gene ends were 5 bases for V and 9 bases for J; bases not matched to a gene: 17. The CDR3 sequence is CASSPSGGGLAGSGEQFF. CDR3 sequence (DNA): TGTGCCAGTAGTCCTAGTGGGGGCGGACTAGCGGGGAGTGGTGAGCAGTTCTTC.

The chain carries TRBV2 and TRBJ1-6, with D uncertain. The V and J ends lost 4 bases and 10 bases respectively, with 11 bases between them. Germline loops: CDR1 SNHLY, CDR2 FYNNEI. This CDR3 has 13 residues. The CDR3 spells CASSGSMASPLHF. Here the CDR3 DNA reads TGTGCCAGCAGTGGATCGATGGCATCACCCCTCCACTTT.

The chain combines TRBV9 with TRBJ2-5; no clear D gene. Germline V gene lookup returns CDR1 SGDLS and CDR2 YYNGEE. V gave up 4 bases and J gave up 2 bases, with 12 bases separating them. The CDR3 has 14 amino acids. For the CDR3, the DNA is TGTGCCAGCAGCCCGTGGGGTGGACAAGAGACCCAGTACTTC. As protein: CASSPWGGQETQYF.

CDR3 loop: CASSSGPQGQYF. The CDR3 nucleotides are TGTGCCAGCAGCTCGGGACCCCAGGGACAGTACTTC. This rearrangement joins TRBV5-4 to TRBJ2-7; possibly TRBD1 or TRBD2 for D (5 bases each). Trimming cost V 3 bases and J 10 bases, with 14 bases left between them. The CDR3 spans 12 residues. Germline loops: CDR1 SGHNT, CDR2 YYREEE (reference sequence).

V gene TRBV29-1 combines with J gene TRBJ2-7; 7 positions agree with TRBD2. The J segment lost 2 bases and the V segment lost 5 bases, leaving 6 bases of the junction unmatched. CDR3 length: 13 residues. CDR1 and CDR2 (germline): SQVTM, ANQGSEA. The CDR3 loop is CSVRAGAPYEQYF. The CDR3 bases are TGCAGCGTTCGGGCGGGAGCTCCCTACGAGCAGTACTTC.

The chain employs TRBV29-1 and TRBJ2-3; TRBD2 agrees at 9 bases. Germline-derived CDR1 and CDR2 are SQVTM and ANQGSEA. V lost 4 bases, J lost 5 bases, and 7 bases stayed unmatched. This CDR3 has 14 amino acids. The CDR3 sequence: CSVGTSETRDTQYF. In nucleotides, the CDR3 is TGCAGCGTTGGGACTAGCGAGACACGAGATACGCAGTATTTT.

This clone appeared once. V usage is TRBV20-1 and J usage is TRBJ1-1; TRBD1 matches 8 bases. This CDR3 is 11 amino acids long. In germline, CDR1 is DFQATT, CDR2 SNEGSKA (reference sequence). The CDR3 sequence: CRGQGNTEAFF. The DNA of the CDR3 is TGCAGAGGACAGGGAAACACTGAAGCTTTCTTT.

The chain has TRBV25-1 and TRBJ2-1; 10 bases match TRBD2. The germline V gene encodes CDR1 MGHDK and CDR2 SYGVNS. The J segment lost 8 bases and the V segment lost 1 base, leaving 8 bases of the junction unmatched. The CDR3 runs 16 residues. The CDR3 region has the DNA TGTGCCAGCAGTGAATTTCCTAGCGGGAGATTTGATGAGCAGTTCTTC. Protein product: CASSEFPSGRFDEQFF. Looking up the rest from reference TRBV25-1 and TRBJ2-1 gives the full variable domain: EADIYQTPRYLVIGTGKKITLECSQTMGHDKMYWYQQDPGMELHLIHYSYGVNSTEKGDLSSESTVSRIRTEHFPLTLESARPSHTSQYLCASSEFPSGRFDEQFFGPGTRLTVL.

The chain carries TRBV28 and TRBJ2-7; no reliable D call. CDR1 and CDR2 from the germline V gene are MDHEN and SYDVKM. The CDR3 consists of 11 residues. Trimming stripped 7 bases from V and 7 bases from J, with 11 bases between. The CDR3 DNA follows: TGTGCCAGCACATTAATGGGTGAGCAGTACTTC. It yields the protein CASTLMGEQYF. Based on the CDR3 plus reference TRBV28 and TRBJ2-7, the full variable domain is DVKVTQSSRYLVKRTGEKVFLECVQDMDHENMFWYRQDPGLGLRLIYFSYDVKMKEKGDIPEGYSVSREKKERFSLILESASTNQTSMYLCASTLMGEQYFGPGTRLTVT.

This clone showed up just a few times. V usage is TRBV7-6 and J usage is TRBJ2-5; 9 bases fit TRBD1. Germline V gene lookup returns CDR1 SGHVS and CDR2 FNYEAQ. The V segment lost 1 base and the J segment 2 bases; nucleotides outside the gene matches: 11. This CDR3 has 18 amino acids. The CDR3 sequence: CASSLGHYVGTGQETQYF. The DNA for the CDR3 is TGTGCCAGCAGCTTAGGTCATTATGTGGGGACAGGGCAAGAGACCCAGTACTTC.

CDR3 bases: TGTGCCAGCACCGGACAGGGGTTCGCAGATACGCAGTATTTT. Protein: CASTGQGFADTQYF. The chain recombines TRBV6-5 with TRBJ2-3, with 9 bases identical to TRBD1. CDR1 and CDR2 from the germline V gene are MNHEY and SVGAGI. This CDR3 contains 14 residues. Losses at the gene ends were 7 bases for V and 4 bases for J; bases not matched to a gene: 6.

The chain joins TRBV28 to TRBJ2-7, with TRBD2 matching over 8 bases. The CDR3 totals 15 residues. CDR1 MDHEN and CDR2 SYDVKM come from the germline V gene. Trimming cost V 5 bases and J 1 base; bases outside gene matches: 7. The CDR3 region is CASSPGGGRSYEQYF. The CDR3 region has the DNA TGTGCCAGCAGTCCCGGGGGGGGTCGTTCCTACGAGCAGTACTTC.

The chain carries TRBV4-1 and TRBJ2-1; D gene uncertain. CDR3 length: 11 amino acids. CDR1 is MGHRA, CDR2 YSYEKL, per germline. V was pared by 3 bases and J by 8 bases, with 5 bases between. CDR3 region: CASSHRDEQFF. The CDR3 nucleotides are TGCGCCAGCAGCCATCGAGATGAGCAGTTCTTC.

The rearrangement joins TRBV6-5 to TRBJ2-4, with 7 bases aligning to TRBD1. CDR1 MNHEY and CDR2 SVGAGI come from the germline V gene. CDR3 length equals 15 residues. V lost 3 bases and J lost 3; bases outside the gene matches: 5. CDR3 sequence: CASSYDRAHKNIQYF. The CDR3 DNA follows: TGTGCCAGCAGTTATGACAGGGCCCACAAAAACATTCAGTACTTC.

The chain links TRBV11-1 to TRBJ2-6; 9 bases match TRBD1. In germline, CDR1 is SGHAT, CDR2 FQDESV (reference sequence). The CDR3 loop spans 18 amino acids. The junction had 6 bases not matched to a gene; V was cut back by 3 bases and J by 0 bases. The CDR3 is CASSLTGGRYSGANVLTF. The CDR3 nucleotides read TGTGCCAGCAGCTTGACAGGGGGTCGGTACTCTGGGGCCAACGTCCTGACTTTC.